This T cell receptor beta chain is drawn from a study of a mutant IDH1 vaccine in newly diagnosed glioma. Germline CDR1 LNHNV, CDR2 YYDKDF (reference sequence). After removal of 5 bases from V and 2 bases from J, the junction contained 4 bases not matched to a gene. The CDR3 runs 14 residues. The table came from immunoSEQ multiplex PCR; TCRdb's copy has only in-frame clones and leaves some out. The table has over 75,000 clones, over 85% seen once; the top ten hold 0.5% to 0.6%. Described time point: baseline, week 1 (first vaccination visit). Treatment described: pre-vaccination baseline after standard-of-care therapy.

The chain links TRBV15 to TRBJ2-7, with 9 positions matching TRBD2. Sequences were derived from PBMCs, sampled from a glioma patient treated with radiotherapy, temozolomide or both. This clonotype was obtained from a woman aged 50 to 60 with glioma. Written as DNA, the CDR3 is TGTGCCACCAGCGTCATAGCGGGAGCCTACGAGCAGTACTTC. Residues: CATSVIAGAYEQYF.